Listed below are T cell receptor beta chains from one sample, sequenced in a study of T cell changes during pregnancy in multiple sclerosis. Some clones are missing from TCRdb's copy, which holds only in-frame ones; the method was immunoSEQ multiplex PCR. The data hold some 49,000 clones, with 85% to 90% observed a single time. The material sequenced was peripheral blood, taken after pregnancy. The receptors stem from a female donor in good health, enrolled as a control in a pregnancy study. Both conserved end residues are part of each CDR3. The D gene is left open where the match is weak. Part of the rows lack a size; the others show once, few, many or a class for expanded clones.

>.|TRBJ1-2|.|TRBV11-2
TGTGCCAGCACCTCCCCGGGGGGCGGGGAAGATGGCTACACCTTC
CASTSPGGGEDGYTF
>.|TRBJ1-6|.|TRBV5-5
TGTGCCAGCAGCTTGGGGGGAGCAAATTCACCCCTCCACTTT
CASSLGGANSPLHF
>.|TRBJ1-1|.|TRBV15
TGTGCCACCAGCAGAGATTACAGGCTGGACATGAACACTGAAGCTTTCTTT
CATSRDYRLDMNTEAFF
>.|TRBJ1-1|.|TRBV27
TGTGCCAGCAGTCCCCACAGGGCCCCCCTCGGAACTGAAGCTTTCTTT
CASSPHRAPLGTEAFF
>TRBD1|TRBJ1-2|.|TRBV7-3
TGTGCCAGCAGCCCGAAGGGGGGACAGGGTCTCCCGGGGACCTTC
CASSPKGGQGLPGTF
>.|TRBJ2-7|once|TRBV29-1
TGCAGCGTTGAGGCGGGCGCCGGCTACGAGCAGTACTTC
CSVEAGAGYEQYF
>TRBD1|TRBJ2-1|.|TRBV7-3
TGTGCCAGCAGCCCCGGGACAGGGAGGGTTGAGCAGTTCTTC
CASSPGTGRVEQFF
>TRBD2|TRBJ2-3|.|TRBV19
TGTGCCAGTAGTATCGGACTAGCGGGACAAGATACGCAGTATTTT
CASSIGLAGQDTQYF
>TRBD1|TRBJ1-5|.|TRBV7-2
TGTGCCAGCAGCCCGTGGACAGGGGAAGCCTATAGCAATCAGCCCCAGCATTTT
CASSPWTGEAYSNQPQHF
>TRBD1|TRBJ2-3|.|TRBV29-1
TGCAGCGTCGGACAGGGGGCTGACCCCTCTAGCACAGATACGCAGTATTTT
CSVGQGADPSSTDTQYF
>TRBD2|TRBJ2-2|.|TRBV7-8
TGTGCCAGCAGCTCAACGGGACTAGCTGGCGGGGAGCTGTTTTTT
CASSSTGLAGGELFF
>TRBD1|TRBJ2-7|.|TRBV5-4
TGTGCCAGCAGCCCTACGTCCAGGACAGGGATGAACGAGCAGTACTTC
CASSPTSRTGMNEQYF
>TRBD2|TRBJ2-1|once|TRBV7-9
TGTGCCAGCAGCTTACCTAGCGGGAGCAATGAGCAGTTCTTC
CASSLPSGSNEQFF
>TRBD2|TRBJ2-3|.|TRBV7-9
TGTGCCAGCAGCATCGGGACTAGCGGGGGGAGCACAGATACGCAGTATTTT
CASSIGTSGGSTDTQYF
>TRBD1|TRBJ1-6|.|TRBV28
TGTGCCAGCAGAGGACAGGGGGCTTATAATTCACCCCTCCACTTT
CASRGQGAYNSPLHF
>.|TRBJ1-1|.|TRBV19
TGTGCCAGTAGTCTGCGGGTGCGCACTGAAGCTTTCTTT
CASSLRVRTEAFF
>.|TRBJ2-2|few|TRBV7-8
TGTGCCAGCACTAATCCGGGTGGGGAGCTGTTTTTT
CASTNPGGELFF
>TRBD2|TRBJ2-1|.|TRBV30
TGTGCCTGGAGGAGGGCGGGAGAGGGGAGGACACACAATGAGCAGTTCTTC
CAWRRAGEGRTHNEQFF
>TRBD2|TRBJ2-3|.|TRBV11-3
TGTGCCAGCAGCCCCCGGCCTAGCGGGAGAGAGGATACGCAGTATTTT
CASSPRPSGREDTQYF
>.|TRBJ1-4|.|TRBV7-9
TGTGCCAGCAGCCTCCGAGGACGGGGAGATGAAAAACTGTTTTTT
CASSLRGRGDEKLFF
>.|TRBJ1-3|.|TRBV30
TGTGCCTGGGCGACACGGGATAACACCATATATTTT
CAWATRDNTIYF
>.|TRBJ2-2|.|TRBV27
TGTGCCAGCGCGCAGGGGGGAGGAACCGGGGAGCTGTTTTTT
CASAQGGGTGELFF
>TRBD1|TRBJ1-1|.|TRBV6-6
TGTGCCAGCAGCTCCGGACAGGGCATTAACACTGAAGCTTTCTTT
CASSSGQGINTEAFF
>.|TRBJ2-2|.|TRBV28
TGTGCCAGCAGTCCGCCCGGACACCCAAACGCCGGGGAGCTGTTTTTT
CASSPPGHPNAGELFF
>TRBD1|TRBJ2-1|once|TRBV7-8
TGTGCCAGCAGCTTACTGGGGGACAGTAGAGCCTACAATGAGCAGTTCTTC
CASSLLGDSRAYNEQFF
>.|TRBJ2-3|.|TRBV6-5
TGTGCCAGCGGCATCACAGGGAGGGAAACGCAGTATTTT
CASGITGRETQYF
>.|TRBJ1-5|.|TRBV19
TGTGCCAGTCGAGGAGGGAGCGGCCAGCCCCAGCATTTT
CASRGGSGQPQHF
>.|TRBJ2-1|.|TRBV15
TGTGCCACCCAGCACAGGGTCCAAATCAATGAGCAGTTCTTC
CATQHRVQINEQFF
>TRBD2|TRBJ2-3|.|TRBV2
TGTGCCAGCCGGACTAGCGGGAGAGGAACAGATACGCAGTATTTT
CASRTSGRGTDTQYF
>TRBD1|TRBJ1-1|.|TRBV2
TGTGCCAGCAGCACAGGGGGGAACACTGAAGCTTTCTTT
CASSTGGNTEAFF
>.|TRBJ1-1|.|TRBV18
TGTGCCAGCTCACCCCTCTCGGGGACTCTCCGGAACACTGAAGCTTTCTTT
CASSPLSGTLRNTEAFF
>.|TRBJ2-7|.|TRBV6-6
TGTGCCAGCAGTTACAGGGGGGGGTACGAGCAGTACTTC
CASSYRGGYEQYF
>TRBD2|TRBJ2-6|.|TRBV5-6
TGTGCCAGCAGCCCAGGACTAGCGGGAGCTGGGGCCAACGTCCTGACTTTC
CASSPGLAGAGANVLTF
>.|TRBJ2-2|once|TRBV7-6
TGTGCCAGCAGCTTAGAGGCGAGCTCCGGAGTTGGGGAGCTGTTTTTT
CASSLEASSGVGELFF
>.|TRBJ2-1|.|TRBV11-3
TGTGCCAGCAGCCCGAGCGGCGGCTCCTACAATGAGCAGTTCTTC
CASSPSGGSYNEQFF
>.|TRBJ1-3|.|TRBV7-5
TGTGCCAGCCCCAGGGTTTCCATAAACACCATATATTTT
CASPRVSINTIYF
>TRBD2|TRBJ2-1|.|TRBV7-2
TGTGCCAGCAGCTTCGGGACTACTCTAGCGCTGAGCTCCTACAATGAGCAGTTCTTC
CASSFGTTLALSSYNEQFF
>.|TRBJ1-1|.|TRBV27
TGTGCCAGCAGTTCCGACAGGCCCTCCAGGAAGAACACTGAAGCTTTCTTT
CASSSDRPSRKNTEAFF
>.|TRBJ1-3|.|TRBV6-6
TGTGCCAGCAGTTATTCAGACTCTGGAAACACCATATATTTT
CASSYSDSGNTIYF
>TRBD2|TRBJ2-3|.|TRBV5-1
TGCGCCAGCAGCTTGGGACAGGGCCCGACTAGCGGAAACACAGATACGCAGTATTTT
CASSLGQGPTSGNTDTQYF
>.|TRBJ1-1|.|TRBV4-3
TGCGCCAGCAGCCAAGGGGGAGGGGCGAACACTGAAGCTTTCTTT
CASSQGGGANTEAFF
>TRBD2|TRBJ2-7|.|TRBV29-1
TGCAGCGTTGAAGATCTCCCTAGCGGGAGATTGGGATACGAGCAGTACTTC
CSVEDLPSGRLGYEQYF
>.|TRBJ2-3|.|TRBV6-1
TGTGCCAGCAGTGAAAAGTGGGGGCGGGGCACAGATACGCAGTATTTT
CASSEKWGRGTDTQYF
>.|TRBJ1-2|.|TRBV6-5
TGTGCCAGCGCGCGGTTCCCGGTAGATGGCTACACCTTC
CASARFPVDGYTF
>TRBD2|TRBJ2-7|.|TRBV30
TGTGCCTCCCGGGGGGTCAGGGACGAGCAGTACTTC
CASRGVRDEQYF